This T cell receptor (beta chain) came from a study of regulatory T cells in long-lasting Graves disease. Overall study results and limits: Persistent patients had a count of shared public clonotypes (more than 2,500) that exceeded that of new patients (about 870). TRBV28 was favored in persistent disease, as were TRBJ1-2 and TRBJ2-5.

Time point: newly diagnosed GD, antithyroid drugs for less than 3 months. Researchers made the TCR library from RNA that was extracted from PBMCs. J was trimmed by 3 bases and V by 11 bases; bases with no gene match: 13. Germline CDR1 is SNHLY and CDR2 is FYNNEI. The CDR3 sequence is 16 residues long. Arm-PCR of CDR3 regions and iRepertoire HTBI primers were used to build TCR beta libraries. TCRdb re-analysed the multiplex PCR reads in MiXCR, keeping a single row per CDR3 protein. The table lists about 430,000 distinct CDR3 sequences, roughly 15% of them singletons. This clonotype came up a few times. Its antigen is currently unknown. The sample was also reused in another study, on T cells in Graves' hyperthyroidism and ophthalmopathy.

This chain connects TRBV2 to TRBJ2-2; 9 bases align to TRBD2. The source is a woman aged 40 to 49 with Graves disease. Specimen: peripheral blood mononuclear cells (PBMCs), collected at new diagnosis, from a patient treated with antithyroid drugs. CDR3 protein: CAPSLPTSGYTGELFF. CDR3 sequence (DNA): TGTGCCCCGTCCCTGCCGACTAGCGGCTACACCGGGGAGCTGTTTTTT. Using reference TRBV2 and TRBJ2-2 for the parts outside the CDR3, the full variable domain is EPEVTQTPSHQVTQMGQEVILRCVPISNHLYFYWYRQILGQKVEFLVSFYNNEISEKSEIFDDQFSVERPDGSNFTLKIRSTKLEDSAMYFCAPSLPTSGYTGELFFGEGSRLTVL.